These 27 T cell receptor beta chains originate from one sample sequenced in a study of cytotoxic CD8 clonotypes in ibrutinib-treated CLL. The repertoire was sequenced with immunoSEQ multiplex PCR; TCRdb's copy has only in-frame clones and lacks some. The table shows approximately 120,000 clones, with less than 90% occurring only once. Sequenced material: PBMCs, taken after 24 months of ibrutinib treatment. The receptors were gathered from a human donor with chronic lymphocytic leukemia.

The CDR3 DNA follows: TGTGCCAGCAGCTTCCCAGTCGACTATGGCTACACCTTC. Its protein is CASSFPVDYGYTF. V and J are TRBV5-6 and TRBJ1-2; the D is unclear. Between the trimmed V and J ends, which lost 2 bases and 3 bases, there was a span of 8 bases. The CDR3 extends over 13 amino acids. Germline values: CDR1 SGHDT, CDR2 YYEEEE.

The chain carries TRBV7-2 and TRBJ2-7; possibly TRBD2 for D (7 bases). Per the germline V gene, CDR1 is SGHTA and CDR2 is FQGNSA. The CDR3 consists of 13 residues. Between the trimmed V and J ends, which lost 3 bases and 6 bases, there was a span of 12 bases. CDR3 residues: CASSFGGRGEQYF. The DNA for the CDR3 is TGTGCCAGCAGCTTCGGGGGGCGAGGCGAGCAGTACTTC.

This chain connects TRBV19 to TRBJ1-6; D is possibly TRBD1 (6 bases). The CDR3 is 15 amino acids. V gave up 7 bases and J gave up 5 bases, with 15 bases separating them. Germline assignment: CDR1 LNHDA and CDR2 SQIVND (reference sequence). This CDR3 is CASKLHREHNSPLHF. The CDR3 nucleotides read TGTGCCAGTAAATTACACAGGGAGCATAATTCACCCCTCCACTTT.

The chain has TRBV19 and TRBJ1-4; 7 bases map to TRBD1. The CDR3 has 16 residues. CDR1 is LNHDA, CDR2 SQIVND, per germline (reference sequence). V lost 5 bases to trimming and J lost 0 bases; unmatched junction nucleotides: 6. DNA of the CDR3: TGTGCCAGTAGTGACGGGACAGCCCCAACTAATGAAAAACTGTTTTTT. Residues: CASSDGTAPTNEKLFF.

This clone was seen just once. The chain links TRBV9 to TRBJ1-1; 9 bases are a match to TRBD1. The CDR3 extends over 15 amino acids. Germline lookup yields CDR1 SGDLS and CDR2 YYNGEE. V lost 0 bases and J lost 6; bases outside the gene matches: 6. The CDR3 nucleotides are TGTGCCAGCAGCGTAGGGGGGACAGGGATCCCTGAAGCTTTCTTT. It is translated as CASSVGGTGIPEAFF.

Here the CDR3 DNA reads TGTGCCAGTACGGCCAGGGGAAATCAGCCCCAGCATTTT. Encoded protein: CASTARGNQPQHF. The chain is built from TRBV19 and TRBJ1-5; a possible D gene is TRBD1 (6 bases). This CDR3 has 13 amino acids. Germline CDR1 and CDR2: LNHDA and SQIVND (reference sequence). The V end lost 7 bases, the J end lost 4 bases, and 11 bases lay between the germline ends.

This sequence joins TRBV28 and TRBJ1-5, with D maybe TRBD1 (5 bases). The CDR3 is made up of 13 amino acids. V was trimmed by 6 bases and J by 10 bases, leaving 16 bases between them. The V gene's germline CDR1 is MDHEN and CDR2 SYDVKM. CDR3 bases: TGTGCCAGCAGACCACAGGTTCTGAGTCCCCAGCATTTT. Amino acids: CASRPQVLSPQHF.

This chain uses TRBV27 with TRBJ2-7; D might be TRBD1 (6 bases). The length of the CDR3 is 14 residues. The V and J ends lost 6 bases and 6 bases respectively, with 18 bases between them. The germline V gene encodes CDR1 MNHEY and CDR2 SMNVEV (reference sequence). The CDR3 DNA reads as TGTGCCAGCAGGAGTCGACCTACAGGGACCGAGCAGTACTTC. It is translated as CASRSRPTGTEQYF.

The chain uses TRBV7-2 and TRBJ2-7; the D call may be TRBD1 or TRBD2 (5 bases each). Trimming removed 5 bases at V and 2 bases at J, with 16 bases between. This CDR3 comprises 15 residues. CDR1 is SGHTA, CDR2 FQGNSA, per germline. The CDR3 reads CASSPSQGAPYEQYF. DNA for the CDR3: TGTGCCAGCAGCCCATCCCAGGGAGCCCCCTACGAGCAGTACTTC.

The chain recombines TRBV5-4 with TRBJ2-4, with 9 bases that match TRBD1. Unmatched junction bases numbered 10, after V lost 3 bases and J lost 3 bases. This CDR3 region has 17 residues. The germline CDR1 and CDR2 sequences are SGHNT and YYREEE (reference sequence). CDR3 region: CASSSTGGNVDKNIQYF. In DNA, the CDR3 is TGTGCCAGCAGCTCGACAGGGGGGAATGTTGACAAAAACATTCAGTACTTC.

This clone has just one count. The chain is built from TRBV6-1 and TRBJ2-1, with TRBD2 identical over 10 bases. CDR1 and CDR2 from the germline V gene are MNHNS and SASEGT. V lost 6 bases to trimming and J lost 4 bases; unmatched junction nucleotides: 6. CDR3 size: 15 residues. CDR3 nucleotides: TGTGCCAGCAGGGCTAGCGGGGGTATTTACAATGAGCAGTTCTTC. It codes for CASRASGGIYNEQFF.

This clone has a handful of counts. This chain uses TRBV7-9 with TRBJ1-1, with unresolved D. The V and J ends lost 5 bases and 11 bases respectively, with 18 bases between them. Germline CDR1 reads SEHNR; CDR2 reads FQNEAQ (reference sequence). The CDR3 sequence is 13 residues long. In DNA, the CDR3 is TGTGCCAGCAGCCCCGCCCAAAGCGGGGTGGCTTTCTTT. It yields the protein CASSPAQSGVAFF.

The V call is TRBV7-2, the J call TRBJ1-4, with D tentatively TRBD1 (5 bases). V was clipped by 2 bases and J by 5 bases, with 9 bases between them. The CDR3 has 14 residues. Germline V lookup: CDR1 SGHTA, CDR2 FQGNSA. CDR3 protein: CASSLRGVNEKLFF. Written as DNA, the CDR3 is TGTGCCAGCAGCTTAAGAGGGGTGAATGAAAAACTGTTTTTT.

This clone was seen just once. The chain recombines TRBV20-1 with TRBJ1-4; D call uncertain. Germline V gives CDR1 DFQATT, CDR2 SNEGSKA (reference sequence). V lost 0 bases and J 16 bases, leaving 9 bases between the germline ends. The CDR3 is 10 amino acids. The CDR3 region has the DNA TGCAGTGCTAGAGATAGGGAGGCGTTTTTT. Residues: CSARDREAFF.

The V call is TRBV2, the J call TRBJ2-3; perhaps TRBD1 as D (6 bases). The V end lost 7 bases, the J end lost 4 bases, and 18 bases lay between the germline ends. CDR1 and CDR2 (germline): SNHLY, FYNNEI. This CDR3 is 15 amino acids long. The CDR3 coding sequence is TGTGCCAGCATCAGAGGGGGATCAGGGCCAGATACGCAGTATTTT. The encoded protein is CASIRGGSGPDTQYF.

V is TRBV6-5 and J is TRBJ1-5; 7 bases map to TRBD1. Germline lookup yields CDR1 MNHEY and CDR2 SVGAGI. The CDR3 is 15 amino acids. Trimming removed 6 bases from V and 5 bases from J; junction bases left unmatched: 10. The CDR3 loop reads CASSQQQGLYQPQHF. As DNA, the CDR3 is TGTGCCAGCAGCCAACAACAGGGGTTGTATCAGCCCCAGCATTTT.

The V gene is TRBV4-1, the J gene TRBJ2-7, with 9 bases that match TRBD1. Germline-derived CDR1 and CDR2 are MGHRA and YSYEKL. The J segment lost 4 bases and the V segment lost 1 base, leaving 5 bases of the junction unmatched. This CDR3 comprises 15 residues. The CDR3 nucleotides are TGCGCCAGCAGCCAAGTCCCGGGACAGGGTTACGAGCAGTACTTC. Its protein product is CASSQVPGQGYEQYF.

The CDR3 loop is CASSESDDPGVDTQYF. DNA for the CDR3: TGCGCCAGCAGTGAGTCCGACGACCCCGGGGTCGATACGCAGTATTTT. J is TRBJ2-3 and V is TRBV10-1; maybe TRBD2 (5 bases). The CDR3 extends over 16 amino acids. V was cut by 0 bases and J by 6 bases, with 16 bases left in between. Germline-derived CDR1 and CDR2 are WNHNN and SYGVQD (reference sequence).

The chain recombines TRBV4-3 with TRBJ2-2; D may be TRBD1 (6 bases). The V end lost 3 bases, the J end lost 1 base, and 9 bases lay between the germline ends. Looked up from germline, CDR1 is LGHNA and CDR2 is YSLEER. The CDR3 length is 15 residues. CDR3 DNA sequence: TGCGCCAGCAGCCAGACCAGGGGGAACACCGGGGAGCTGTTTTTT. Translation: CASSQTRGNTGELFF.

The gene calls are TRBV29-1 and TRBJ2-7; 10 bases are a match to TRBD1. The CDR3 extends over 13 amino acids. With 4 bases clipped from V and 4 bases from J, the junction kept 4 bases outside the gene matches. The germline CDR1 and CDR2 sequences are SQVTM and ANQGSEA. The CDR3 DNA follows: TGCAGCGTTGCTGGGACAGGGGCTTACGAGCAGTACTTC. This translates into CSVAGTGAYEQYF.

The chain is built from TRBV19 and TRBJ1-3; a possible D gene is TRBD1 (6 bases). Trimming shortened V by 5 bases and J by 0 bases, and 11 bases separated the two germline ends. This CDR3 has 15 amino acids. Germline V gene data show CDR1 as LNHDA and CDR2 as SQIVND (reference sequence). The CDR3 nucleotides read TGTGCCAGTAGTCGGGACATCTCCTCTGGAAACACCATATATTTT. As protein: CASSRDISSGNTIYF.

CDR3 loop: CASSEDRGTDTEAFF. The DNA for the CDR3 is TGTGCCAGCAGTGAAGATCGGGGGACGGACACTGAAGCTTTCTTT. This chain uses TRBV6-1 with TRBJ1-1, with D possibly TRBD1 on 5 matching bases. This CDR3 spans 15 amino acids. V dropped 1 base and J dropped 3 bases, with 12 bases sitting between them. The germline CDR1 and CDR2 sequences are MNHNS and SASEGT.

The gene calls are TRBV2 and TRBJ1-5; possibly TRBD1 for D (5 bases). This CDR3 region has 15 residues. With 7 bases removed from V and 2 bases from J, the gap between germline ends came to 15 bases. Germline V gives CDR1 SNHLY, CDR2 FYNNEI. CDR3 sequence (DNA): TGTGCCAGCACTGTTTCAGGGATAGGCAATCAGCCCCAGCATTTT. Its translation is CASTVSGIGNQPQHF.

This clone was observed a few times. V usage is TRBV29-1 and J usage is TRBJ1-2; D remains unclear. CDR1 is SQVTM, CDR2 ANQGSEA, per germline. The germline V and J ends were trimmed by 4 bases and 0 bases, with 6 bases remaining between them. The CDR3 is 12 amino acids. CDR3 residues: CSVVRTNYGYTF. CDR3 sequence (DNA): TGCAGCGTTGTCCGGACTAACTATGGCTACACCTTC.

The rearrangement links TRBV11-3 to TRBJ1-1, with 8 bases lining up with TRBD1. J gave up 0 bases and V 6 bases, and 3 bases lay outside the gene matches. This CDR3 spans 14 amino acids. From germline, CDR1 is SGHNT and CDR2 YENEEA. The CDR3 DNA sequence: TGTGCCAGCAGTAAGGACAGGGTGAACACTGAAGCTTTCTTT. It encodes CASSKDRVNTEAFF. The whole variable domain, remainder taken from reference TRBV11-3 and TRBJ1-1, is EAGVVQSPRYKIIEKKQPVAFWCNPISGHNTLYWYLQNLGQGPELLIRYENEEAVDDSQLPKDRFSAERLKGVDSTLKIQPAELGDSAVYLCASSKDRVNTEAFFGQGTRLTVV.

The chain recombines TRBV7-6 with TRBJ2-7; 14 nucleotides agree with TRBD2. This CDR3 has 16 residues. In germline, CDR1 is SGHVS, CDR2 FNYEAQ. The ends lost 5 bases at V and 1 base at J; junction bases unmatched: 4. CDR3 in amino acids: CASSPRTSGGSYEQYF. CDR3 bases: TGTGCCAGCAGCCCCAGGACTAGCGGGGGGTCCTACGAGCAGTACTTC. Complete variable domain (other parts from reference TRBV7-6 and TRBJ2-7): GAGVSQSPRYKVTKRGQDVALRCDPISGHVSLYWYRQALGQGPEFLTYFNYEAQQDKSGLPNDRFSAERPEGSISTLTIQRTEQRDSAMYRCASSPRTSGGSYEQYFGPGTRLTVT.

The J gene is TRBJ2-3, the V gene TRBV6-5, with D hard to call. V was trimmed by 2 bases and J by 4 bases, leaving 7 bases between them. Germline-derived CDR1 and CDR2 are MNHEY and SVGAGI. This CDR3 is built from 13 residues. The CDR3 protein is CASSYGGSDTQYF. CDR3 in DNA: TGTGCCAGCAGTTACGGTGGGTCAGATACGCAGTATTTT.